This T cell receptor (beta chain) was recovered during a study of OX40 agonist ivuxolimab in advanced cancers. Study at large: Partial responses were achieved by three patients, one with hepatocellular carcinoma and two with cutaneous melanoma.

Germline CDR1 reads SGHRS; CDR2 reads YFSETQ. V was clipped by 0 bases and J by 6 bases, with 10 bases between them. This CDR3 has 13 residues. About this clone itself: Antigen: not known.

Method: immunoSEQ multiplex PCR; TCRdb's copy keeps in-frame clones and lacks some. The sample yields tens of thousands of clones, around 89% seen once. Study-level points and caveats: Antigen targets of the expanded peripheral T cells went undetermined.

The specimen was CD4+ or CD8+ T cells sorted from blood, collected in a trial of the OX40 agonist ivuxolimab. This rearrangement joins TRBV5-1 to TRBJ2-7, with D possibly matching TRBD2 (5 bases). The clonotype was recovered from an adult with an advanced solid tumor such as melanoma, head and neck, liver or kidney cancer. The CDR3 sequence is CASSLVPDSEQYF. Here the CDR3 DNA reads TGCGCCAGCAGCTTGGTTCCGGACTCCGAGCAGTACTTC.